This TCR beta chain was documented in a study of PD-1 blockade in classical Hodgkin lymphoma. Broader study findings: CD4+ but not CD8+ TCR diversity rose significantly by C4D1.

A note on this clone: The target antigen is unknown.

The data were produced by immunoSEQ multiplex PCR, yet TCRdb's version contains in-frame clones alone and is incomplete. This table holds approximately 12,000 clones, 70% to 85% found once. Relapses following autologous stem cell transplantation were seen in all patients, with brentuximab vedotin exposure varying. Patients' outcomes at their best amounted to complete response, partial response or progressive disease. The clonotype originates from a human donor with classical Hodgkin lymphoma. The sample was peripheral blood mononuclear cells (PBMCs), taken at baseline.

CDR3 protein: CATRSAGTGYNEQFF. In DNA form, the CDR3 reads TGTGCCACCAGATCCGCCGGGACAGGGTACAATGAGCAGTTCTTC. The rearrangement joins TRBV15 to TRBJ2-1; 9 bases fit TRBD1. The V gene's germline CDR1 is LNHNV and CDR2 YYDKDF (reference sequence). V lost 6 bases and J lost 4; bases outside the gene matches: 7. This CDR3 comprises 15 residues.